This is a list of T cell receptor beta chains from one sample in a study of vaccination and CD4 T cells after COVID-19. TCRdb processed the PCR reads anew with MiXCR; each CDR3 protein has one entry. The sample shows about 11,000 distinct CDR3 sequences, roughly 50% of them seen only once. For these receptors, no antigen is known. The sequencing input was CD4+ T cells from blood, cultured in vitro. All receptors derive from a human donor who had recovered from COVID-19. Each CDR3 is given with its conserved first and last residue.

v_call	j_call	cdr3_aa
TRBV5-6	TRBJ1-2	CASSSRTGPRYGYTF
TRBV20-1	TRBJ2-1	CSASIASGNNEQFF
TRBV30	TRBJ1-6	CAWSAQDGSPLHF
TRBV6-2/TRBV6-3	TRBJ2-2	CASTPPGNRRTGELFF
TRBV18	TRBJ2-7	CASSPGTESYEQYF
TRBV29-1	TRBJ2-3	CSAGEDTQYF
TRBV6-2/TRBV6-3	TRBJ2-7	CASSYSGTKPYEQYF
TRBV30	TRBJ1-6	CARDDRSTSSYNSPLHF
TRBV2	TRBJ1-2	CASRPQTGTAVVSYGYTF
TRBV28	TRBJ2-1	CASTSSGYNEQFF
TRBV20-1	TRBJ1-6	CSAREPGQGNSPLHF
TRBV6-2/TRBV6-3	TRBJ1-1	CASSYDEASEAFF
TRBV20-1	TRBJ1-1	CSARGQGMNTEAFF
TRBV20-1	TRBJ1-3	CSAREAQGRNTIYF
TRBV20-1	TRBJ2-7	CSAHDRVGYEQYF
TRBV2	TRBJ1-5	CASSEGTGTIVPQHF
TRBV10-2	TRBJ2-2	CASSPSVNGELFF